This entry lists 5 T cell receptor beta chains sequenced from one sample in a study of T cell clonality in common variable immunodeficiency. Notes on the study in general: In common variable immunodeficiency, TCR beta chains reportedly carried fewer deletions and N-nucleotide insertions.

TCRdb keeps only in-frame clones here, not all; method: immunoSEQ multiplex PCR. The sample presents some 22,000 clones, none singletons. The antigens of these receptors remain unknown. The material sequenced was peripheral blood mononuclear cells. The receptors were gathered from a human donor with common variable immunodeficiency.

In its sample, this clone was seen a few times. The read stops 3 residues short of the end of the CDR3; the missing end is completed from the germline J gene. This chain links TRBV30 with TRBJ1-1; weak D call: TRBD1 (6 bases). This CDR3 region has 13 residues. The V gene lost 3 bases and the J gene lost 0 bases, with 8 bases spanning the gap. CDR1 and CDR2 (germline): GTSNPN, SVGIG (reference sequence). CDR3 residues: CAWSRGMNTEAFF. CDR3 DNA, as far as it was read: TGTGCCTGGAGCAGGGGCATGAACACTGAA. The full variable domain, rest sourced from reference TRBV30 and TRBJ1-1, is SQTIHQWPATLVQPVGSPLSLECTVEGTSNPNLYWYRQAAGRGLQLLFYSVGIGQISSEVPQNLSASRPQDRQFILSSKKLLLSDSGFYLCAWSRGMNTEAFFGQGTRLTVV.

This clone was recorded many times. The read ends 3 residues before the CDR3 terminus; that terminus is restored from the germline J gene. The chain employs TRBV18 and TRBJ1-1; D gene ambiguous. Trimming pared 4 bases from V and 1 base from J, leaving 16 bases between. Per the germline V gene, CDR1 is KGHSH and CDR2 is LQKENI. This CDR3 comprises 16 residues. Incomplete CDR3 DNA: TGTGCCAGCTCACAACGAAGTGCGGCCGCGAACACTGAA. Amino acids: CASSQRSAAANTE. The complete CDR3 reads CASSQRSAAANTEAFF.

This clone was found a few times. Read coverage stops 3 residues before the CDR3 terminus; the germline J gene supplies the remainder. This chain uses TRBV11-2 with TRBJ2-1; no reliable D call. CDR1 and CDR2 from the germline V gene are SGHAT and FQNNGV. This CDR3 is 12 amino acids long. V shed 6 bases and J shed 3 bases, with 6 bases lying between them. The CDR3 reads CASSYSYNEQFF. CDR3 bases read: TGTGCCAGCAGTTACAGCTACAATGAG.

This clone was found many times. Read coverage stops 3 residues before the CDR3 terminus; the germline J gene supplies the remainder. The chain employs TRBV7-6 and TRBJ2-3; D is uncertain. The germline V gene has CDR1 SGHVS and CDR2 FNYEAQ. The CDR3 contains 12 residues. V dropped 5 bases and J dropped 2 bases, with 5 bases sitting between them. The CDR3: CASSGPTDTQYF. The CDR3 DNA, read in part, is TGTGCCAGCAGCGGCCCCACAGATACG.

This clone came up many times. Sequencing ends 3 residues short of the CDR3 end; the germline J gene provides the rest. This chain connects TRBV7-9 to TRBJ2-3, with TRBD2 matching over 8 bases. This CDR3 has 14 residues. The ends lost 5 bases at V and 2 bases at J; junction bases unmatched: 3. CDR1 and CDR2 (germline): SEHNR, FQNEAQ (reference sequence). Here the CDR3 reads CASSLTSATDTQYF. Incomplete CDR3 DNA: TGTGCCAGCAGCCTGACTAGCGCCACAGATACG.